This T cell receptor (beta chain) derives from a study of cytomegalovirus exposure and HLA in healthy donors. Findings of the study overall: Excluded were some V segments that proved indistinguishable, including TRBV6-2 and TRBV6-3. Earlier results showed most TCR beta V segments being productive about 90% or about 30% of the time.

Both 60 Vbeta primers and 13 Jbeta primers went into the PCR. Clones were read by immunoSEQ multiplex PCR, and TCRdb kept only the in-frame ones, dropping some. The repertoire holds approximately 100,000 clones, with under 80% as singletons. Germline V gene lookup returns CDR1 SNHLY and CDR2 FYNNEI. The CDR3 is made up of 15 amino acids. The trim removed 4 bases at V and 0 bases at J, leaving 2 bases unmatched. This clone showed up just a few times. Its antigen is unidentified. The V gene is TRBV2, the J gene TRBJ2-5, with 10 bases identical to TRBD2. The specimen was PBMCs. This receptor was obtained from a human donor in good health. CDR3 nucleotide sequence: TGTGCCAGCAGTGGGGGACTAGCGTACCAAGAGACCCAGTACTTC. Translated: CASSGGLAYQETQYF.